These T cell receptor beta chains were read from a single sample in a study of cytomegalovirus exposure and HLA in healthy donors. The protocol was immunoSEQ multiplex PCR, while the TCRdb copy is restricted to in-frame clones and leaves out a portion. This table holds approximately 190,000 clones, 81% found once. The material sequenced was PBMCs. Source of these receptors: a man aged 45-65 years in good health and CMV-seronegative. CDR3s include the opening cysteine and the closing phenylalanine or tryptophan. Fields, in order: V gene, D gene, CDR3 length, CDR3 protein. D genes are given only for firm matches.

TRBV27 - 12 CASSLEGGEQYF
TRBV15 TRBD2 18 CATSRVSGAGGSYNEQFF
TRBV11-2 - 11 CASSPGDGYTF
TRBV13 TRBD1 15 CASSLVQGYRETQYF
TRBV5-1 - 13 CASSSTITDTQYF
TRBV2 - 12 CASSAVRDGYTF
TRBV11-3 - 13 CASSFGPTDTQYF
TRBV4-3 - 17 CASSQEGRGIGGYEQYF
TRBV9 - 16 CASSVELRGSGNTIYF
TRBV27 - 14 CARNVGDSNQPQHF
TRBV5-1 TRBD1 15 CASSLGQGSNQPQHF
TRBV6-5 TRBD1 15 CASSYSDRGLDEQYF
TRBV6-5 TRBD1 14 CASSYGGTGYGYTF
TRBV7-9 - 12 CSSSPLVEEQYF
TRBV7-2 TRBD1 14 CASSYGTGVYEQYF
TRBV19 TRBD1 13 CASRGDSTGPQHF
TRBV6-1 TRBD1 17 CASSVNLAGTGGDEQYF
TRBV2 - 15 CASSFWGGGTGELFF
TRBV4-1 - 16 CASSHSPYGGPGELFF
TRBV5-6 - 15 CASSFTGSYNSPLHF
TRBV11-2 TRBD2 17 CASSYTSSSGSPYEQYF
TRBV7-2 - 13 CASSSQINQPQHF
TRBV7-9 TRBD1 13 CATRDSVYGEQYF
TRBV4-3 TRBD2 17 CASSQDPPSGGTGELFF
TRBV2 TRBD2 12 CASAPGLAGKYF
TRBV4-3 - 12 CASSQGGGEAFF
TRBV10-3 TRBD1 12 CAISESRQGWFF
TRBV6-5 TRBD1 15 CASKRDRGPPGELFF
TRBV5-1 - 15 CASSLAGQGNEKLFF
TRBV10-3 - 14 CAISESSTENTIYF
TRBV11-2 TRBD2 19 CASSLGQGLAGGSSGEQYF
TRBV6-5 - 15 CASSDGGVTNEKLFF
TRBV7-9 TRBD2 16 CSSSPIIGGAGDTQYF
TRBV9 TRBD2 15 CASSVAGGSYNEQFF
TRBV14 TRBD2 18 CASSQDLASGGATDTQYF
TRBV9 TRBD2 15 CASSSDGGWSDTQYF
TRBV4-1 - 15 CASSQEGYRAYEQYF
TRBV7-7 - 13 CASSPGTYNEQFF
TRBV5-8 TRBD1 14 CASNGQADLGEQYF
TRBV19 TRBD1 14 CASLAGDRETEAFF
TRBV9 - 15 CASSQPGLNYNEQFF
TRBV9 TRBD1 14 CASSVGDSSYEQYF
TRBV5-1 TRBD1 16 CASSPDREGFRNEQYF